This T cell receptor beta chain was identified in a study of blood T cell repertoires in COVID-19. Study-wide context: Researchers got acute and convalescent COVID-19 samples from the United States, Italy and Spain.

J lost 4 bases, V lost 1 base, and 9 bases had no gene match. The CDR3 runs to 17 residues. Looked up from germline, CDR1 is SGHAT and CDR2 is FQNNGV. Generated by immunoSEQ multiplex PCR, the TCRdb table keeps only in-frame clones and is missing some. The table shows tens of thousands of clones, with approximately 88% occurring only once. The receptor was isolated from a human donor in a cohort sampled during active COVID-19. The V and J genes are TRBV11-2 and TRBJ1-5; 8 bases match TRBD1. Source material: peripheral blood. CDR3: CASSLASGTGLNQPQHF. The CDR3 nucleotides are TGTGCCAGCAGCTTAGCATCAGGGACAGGCTTAAATCAGCCCCAGCATTTT.